Following are 29 T cell receptor beta chains from one sample sequenced in a study of technical replicates of blood from a handful of donors. Profiled with immunoSEQ multiplex PCR; TCRdb holds only in-frame clones, not every one. The data hold 60,000 to 80,000 clones, with about 91% observed a single time. Sequenced input: T cells isolated from PBMCs. The receptors here all came from a human donor in good health.

The V gene is TRBV7-3, the J gene TRBJ2-2; D may be TRBD2 (5 bases). Germline V gene sequence: CDR1 SGHTA, CDR2 FQGTGA. The CDR3 has 17 residues. The V gene lost 0 bases and the J gene lost 1 base, with 12 bases spanning the gap. The CDR3 is CASSLTRLAGNTGELFF. The CDR3 DNA reads as TGTGCCAGCAGCTTAACGAGGCTAGCCGGGAACACCGGGGAGCTGTTTTTT.

The chain joins TRBV7-9 to TRBJ2-1; 10 bases are a match to TRBD2. Germline V gene lookup returns CDR1 SEHNR and CDR2 FQNEAQ (reference sequence). The CDR3 runs to 16 residues. J was trimmed by 2 bases and V by 6 bases; bases with no gene match: 7. CDR3 residues: CASSRISGRTYNEQFF. The CDR3 DNA sequence: TGTGCCAGCAGTCGGATTAGCGGGAGGACCTACAATGAGCAGTTCTTC.

The J gene is TRBJ1-4, the V gene TRBV2; tentatively, D is TRBD1 (5 bases). This CDR3 is built from 14 residues. Germline-derived CDR1 and CDR2 are SNHLY and FYNNEI. The V gene lost 6 bases and the J gene lost 4 bases, with 12 bases spanning the gap. The CDR3 DNA reads as TGTGCCAGCAGCGTCACGGGACTTAATGAAAAACTGTTTTTT. Its translation: CASSVTGLNEKLFF.

This chain joins TRBV7-6 and TRBJ2-3; TRBD2 matches 7 bases. The CDR3 runs 16 residues. Per the germline V gene, CDR1 is SGHVS and CDR2 is FNYEAQ. The V and J ends lost 6 bases and 4 bases, in that order; junction bases with no gene match: 13. The DNA of the CDR3 is TGTGCCAGCAGAGTAACGGCGGGAGCGGTTGCAGATACGCAGTATTTT. Translated: CASRVTAGAVADTQYF.

This clone appeared once. CDR3 protein: CASRQEKAGFYGNTIYF. CDR3 nucleotides: TGCGCCAGCAGGCAAGAAAAGGCAGGGTTCTACGGAAACACCATATATTTT. J is TRBJ1-3 and V is TRBV23-1; perhaps TRBD1 as D (5 bases). TRBV23-1 is an ORF; its function is uncertain. With 6 bases removed from V and 4 bases from J, the gap between germline ends came to 22 bases. CDR3 size: 17 residues.

The rearrangement uses TRBV19 and TRBJ1-5; 8 bases are shared with TRBD1. Germline lookup yields CDR1 LNHDA and CDR2 SQIVND (reference sequence). Losses at the gene ends were 9 bases for V and 5 bases for J; bases not matched to a gene: 12. There are 15 residues in the CDR3. The CDR3 sequence: CASQARTGWDQPQHF. DNA for the CDR3: TGTGCCAGCCAGGCCCGGACAGGGTGGGATCAGCCCCAGCATTTT.

The chain couples TRBV2 to TRBJ2-7; D gene uncertain. The CDR3 is 15 amino acids. The germline V and J ends were trimmed by 4 bases and 2 bases, with 15 bases remaining between them. The germline gives CDR1 SNHLY, CDR2 FYNNEI. CDR3 in amino acids: CASSVPETRAYEQYF. CDR3 DNA sequence: TGTGCCAGCAGTGTCCCGGAGACCCGGGCCTACGAGCAGTACTTC.

In this sample, this clone turned up once. The J gene is TRBJ1-2, the V gene TRBV29-1; 7 nucleotides line up with TRBD1. Per the germline V gene, CDR1 is SQVTM and CDR2 is ANQGSEA. This CDR3 is built from 14 residues. Germline trimming cut 4 bases from V and 8 bases from J; bases unmatched to any gene: 13. CDR3 loop: CSVGQGEGARGYTF. The CDR3 coding sequence is TGCAGCGTTGGACAGGGAGAGGGGGCGAGGGGCTACACCTTC. Filled out from reference TRBV29-1 and TRBJ1-2, the complete variable domain reads SAVISQKPSRDICQRGTSLTIQCQVDSQVTMMFWYRQQPGQSLTLIATANQGSEATYESGFVIDKFPISRPNLTFSTLTVSNMSPEDSSIYLCSVGQGEGARGYTFGSGTRLTVV.

V usage is TRBV7-2 and J usage is TRBJ2-7; D remains unclear. From germline, CDR1 is SGHTA and CDR2 FQGNSA. CDR3 length: 15 amino acids. Trimming shortened V by 1 base and J by 0 bases, and 10 bases separated the two germline ends. CDR3 loop: CASSLVTASSYEQYF. The CDR3 nucleotides read TGTGCCAGCAGCTTAGTCACAGCCAGCTCCTACGAGCAGTACTTC.

The V gene is TRBV10-3, the J gene TRBJ1-1; no firm D call. The CDR3 loop spans 14 amino acids. Germline assignment: CDR1 ENHRY and CDR2 SYGVKD. Trimming shortened V by 5 bases and J by 6 bases, and 16 bases separated the two germline ends. Here the CDR3 reads CAISQELNVAEAFF. The CDR3 DNA follows: TGTGCCATCAGTCAGGAATTGAATGTCGCTGAAGCTTTCTTT.

Concerning this clone: One end of the junction fails to match germline, which may point to a read error. The J gene is TRBJ2-3, the V gene TRBV5-4, with D hard to call. Germline V gives CDR1 SGHNT, CDR2 YYREEE (reference sequence). The CDR3 contains 15 residues. CDR3 amino acids: CASRLDHVATDTQYF. In DNA form, the CDR3 reads TGTGCCAGCAGGTTGGATCACGTAGCCACAGATACGCAGTATTTT.

The V gene is TRBV13, the J gene TRBJ2-5; D is uncertain. The V gene's germline CDR1 is PRHDT and CDR2 FYEKMQ (reference sequence). The CDR3 contains 13 residues. V was shortened by 4 bases and J by 2 bases, with 8 bases between the two germline ends. This CDR3 is CASSSLKQETQYF. CDR3 sequence (DNA): TGTGCCAGCAGCTCCCTAAAACAAGAGACCCAGTACTTC.

The rearrangement uses TRBV9 and TRBJ2-5; 10 nucleotides align to TRBD1. V dropped 3 bases and J dropped 6; count of bases not matched to a gene: 11. The germline gives CDR1 SGDLS, CDR2 YYNGEE. This CDR3 region has 16 residues. CDR3 DNA sequence: TGTGCCAGCAGCGATACCCGGGACAGGGGTAGAAAGACCCAGTACTTC. Residues: CASSDTRDRGRKTQYF.

This sequence joins TRBV9 and TRBJ2-7, with TRBD2 matching over 11 bases. CDR1 and CDR2 (germline): SGDLS, YYNGEE. The CDR3 has 20 residues. The V segment lost 4 bases and the J segment 3 bases; nucleotides outside the gene matches: 21. CDR3: CASSLTGHPPTSGSGYEQYF. The CDR3 DNA is TGTGCCAGCAGCCTCACTGGACATCCTCCCACTAGCGGGAGCGGCTACGAGCAGTACTTC.

This chain uses TRBV14 with TRBJ1-2; 9 nucleotides line up with TRBD1. The CDR3 consists of 15 residues. Germline-derived CDR1 and CDR2 are SGHDN and FVKESK. Trimming took 1 base from V and 8 from J; bases not matched to a gene: 8. The CDR3 coding sequence is TGTGCCAGCAGCCAAGTTTCCGGGACAGGGTACGGCTACACCTTC. As protein: CASSQVSGTGYGYTF. Supplemented by reference TRBV14 and TRBJ1-2, the full variable domain reads EAGVTQFPSHSVIEKGQTVTLRCDPISGHDNLYWYRRVMGKEIKFLLHFVKESKQDESGMPNNRFLAERTGGTYSTLKVQPAELEDSGVYFCASSQVSGTGYGYTFGSGTRLTVV.

This clone has just one count. CDR3 nucleotides: TGTGCCAGCAGCCGAGACAGCGGGGATAATTTGTACGAGCAGTACTTC. Its translation is CASSRDSGDNLYEQYF. The chain recombines TRBV11-3 with TRBJ2-7; 7 bases align to TRBD2. Trimming cost V 5 bases and J 4 bases; bases outside gene matches: 14. Germline-derived CDR1 and CDR2 are SGHNT and YENEEA. CDR3 length equals 16 residues.

This sequence joins TRBV2 and TRBJ2-3, with D unresolved. Germline CDR1 and CDR2: SNHLY and FYNNEI. The CDR3 consists of 13 residues. The V gene lost 4 bases and the J gene lost 0 bases, with 5 bases spanning the gap. The CDR3 protein is CASSVESTDTQYF. DNA for the CDR3: TGTGCCAGCAGTGTGGAGAGCACAGATACGCAGTATTTT.

V gene TRBV18 combines with J gene TRBJ1-4; D call uncertain. CDR1 is KGHSH, CDR2 LQKENI, per germline. Trimming left V 3 bases short and J 0 bases short, with 11 bases between. CDR3 size: 16 residues. CDR3 DNA sequence: TGTGCCAGCTCACCCGACACACCTGCAACTAATGAAAAACTGTTTTTT. Its translation is CASSPDTPATNEKLFF.

The chain couples TRBV7-6 to TRBJ1-4; 9 bases agree with TRBD1. The germline CDR1 and CDR2 sequences are SGHVS and FNYEAQ. This CDR3 comprises 15 residues. V shed 4 bases, J shed 5 bases, and the junction held 5 bases outside the gene matches. CDR3 amino acids: CASSSRDRENEKLFF. CDR3 DNA: TGTGCCAGCAGCTCCCGGGACAGGGAGAATGAAAAACTGTTTTTT.

The gene calls are TRBV6-6 and TRBJ2-2; TRBD2 is a possible D gene (5 bases). V lost 4 bases to trimming and J lost 5 bases, with 11 bases between them. Germline-derived CDR1 and CDR2 are MNHNY and SVGAGI (reference sequence). CDR3 size: 14 residues. The CDR3 protein is CASSLRDSTGELFF. The CDR3 bases are TGTGCCAGCAGTTTGAGGGATTCAACCGGGGAGCTGTTTTTT.

The V gene is TRBV9, the J gene TRBJ1-1; TRBD1 matches at 7 bases. Germline V lookup: CDR1 SGDLS, CDR2 YYNGEE. V lost 4 bases to trimming and J lost 0 bases; unmatched junction nucleotides: 6. There are 15 residues in the CDR3. Here the CDR3 reads CASSPHRGLNTEAFF. In DNA, the CDR3 is TGTGCCAGCAGCCCACACAGGGGCTTGAACACTGAAGCTTTCTTT.

This chain connects TRBV20-1 to TRBJ2-7; a weak D match, TRBD1 (6 bases). The CDR3 covers 11 residues. The germline V gene has CDR1 DFQATT and CDR2 SNEGSKA (reference sequence). V was cut by 5 bases and J by 5 bases, with 10 bases left in between. The CDR3 loop is CSAPTGNEQYF. In DNA, the CDR3 is TGCAGTGCTCCTACAGGGAACGAGCAGTACTTC.

This clone was counted once. The chain recombines TRBV6-5 with TRBJ2-7; D ambiguous. Between the trimmed V and J ends, which lost 6 bases and 4 bases, there was a span of 10 bases. This CDR3 is 12 amino acids long. In germline, CDR1 is MNHEY, CDR2 SVGAGI. CDR3 amino acids: CASRLGPYEQYF. For the CDR3, the DNA is TGTGCCAGCAGGCTCGGTCCTTACGAGCAGTACTTC.

The rearrangement joins TRBV27 to TRBJ2-1; 7 bases are a match to TRBD1. V lost 2 bases, J lost 15 bases, and 13 bases stayed unmatched. The CDR3 has 14 amino acids. CDR1 is MNHEY and CDR2 is SMNVEV in the germline V gene (reference sequence). The CDR3 DNA is TGTGCCAGCAGTTTAGGGACAGCTAGGGCCGTGCGGTTCTTC. It yields the protein CASSLGTARAVRFF.

The CDR3 sequence: CASSWGAGGGETQYF. The CDR3 region has the DNA TGCGCCAGCAGCTGGGGAGCGGGAGGAGGGGAGACCCAGTACTTC. The genes are TRBV5-1 and TRBJ2-5, with 9 nucleotides matching TRBD2. Germline values: CDR1 SGHRS, CDR2 YFSETQ. This CDR3 has 15 residues. The V gene end was trimmed by 3 bases and the J gene end by 5 bases; junction bases not matched to a gene: 8.

This CDR3 reads CASSLLGQGAYEQYF. The CDR3 DNA follows: TGTGCCAGCAGTTTACTGGGACAGGGGGCCTACGAGCAGTACTTC. The chain joins TRBV28 to TRBJ2-7, with TRBD1 matching 11 bases. J lost 2 bases, V lost 2 bases, and 2 bases had no gene match. The CDR3 sequence is 15 residues long. The V gene's germline CDR1 is MDHEN and CDR2 SYDVKM.

The chain links TRBV18 to TRBJ1-1; TRBD1 might be the D (5 bases). CDR1 and CDR2 (germline): KGHSH, LQKENI. The V and J ends lost 0 bases and 5 bases respectively, with 10 bases between them. CDR3 length: 14 residues. As DNA, the CDR3 is TGTGCCAGCTCACCACCGGCAGGGAATACTGAAGCTTTCTTT. This translates into CASSPPAGNTEAFF.

The chain carries TRBV28 and TRBJ1-1, with D possibly matching TRBD1 (5 bases). The CDR3 totals 14 residues. V lost 5 bases to trimming and J lost 5 bases, with 15 bases between them. Germline assignment: CDR1 MDHEN and CDR2 SYDVKM. The CDR3 coding sequence is TGTGCCAGCAGTGCGGGAGGGGCGAGAACTGAAGCTTTCTTT. Translation: CASSAGGARTEAFF.

V and J are TRBV6-1 and TRBJ2-3, with a possible D match to TRBD1 (6 bases). There are 14 residues in the CDR3. Trimming removed 6 bases at V and 3 bases at J, with 13 bases between. Germline CDR1 MNHNS, CDR2 SASEGT. CDR3 in amino acids: CASSQGYWTDTQYF. CDR3 sequence (DNA): TGTGCCAGCAGCCAGGGGTATTGGACAGATACGCAGTATTTT.